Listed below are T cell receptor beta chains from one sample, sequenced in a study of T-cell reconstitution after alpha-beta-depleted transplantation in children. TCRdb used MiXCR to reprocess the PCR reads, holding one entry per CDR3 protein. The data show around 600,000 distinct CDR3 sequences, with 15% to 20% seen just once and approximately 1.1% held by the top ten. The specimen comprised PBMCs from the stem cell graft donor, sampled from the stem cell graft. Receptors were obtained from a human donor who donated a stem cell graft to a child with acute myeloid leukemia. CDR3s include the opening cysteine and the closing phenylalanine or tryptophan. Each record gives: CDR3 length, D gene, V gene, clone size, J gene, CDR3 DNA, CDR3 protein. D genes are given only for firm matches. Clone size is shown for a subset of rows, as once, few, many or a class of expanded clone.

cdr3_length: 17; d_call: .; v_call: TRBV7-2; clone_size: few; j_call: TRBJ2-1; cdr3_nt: TGTGCCAGCAGCTTAAGCCCCGGTAGACTAGCCTACAATGAGCAGTTCTTC; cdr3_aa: CASSLSPGRLAYNEQFF
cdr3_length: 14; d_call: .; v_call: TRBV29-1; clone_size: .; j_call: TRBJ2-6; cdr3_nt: TGCAGCGTTGAACAAGGGGTGGTGGCCAACGTCCTGACTTTC; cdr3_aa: CSVEQGVVANVLTF
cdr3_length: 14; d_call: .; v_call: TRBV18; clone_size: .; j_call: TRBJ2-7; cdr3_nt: TGTGCCAGCTCACCCGGGACCGCAATCTACGAGCAGTACTTC; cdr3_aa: CASSPGTAIYEQYF
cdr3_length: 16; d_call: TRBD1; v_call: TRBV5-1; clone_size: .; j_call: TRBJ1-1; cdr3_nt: TGCGCCAGCAGTTTTGGACAGGGGGCCCTCGTCACTGAAGCTTTCTTT; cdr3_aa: CASSFGQGALVTEAFF
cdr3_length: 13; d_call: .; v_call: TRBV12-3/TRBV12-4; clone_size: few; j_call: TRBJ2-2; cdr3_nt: TGTGCCAGCAGACCTGGGAGCACCGGGGAGCTGTTTTTT; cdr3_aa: CASRPGSTGELFF
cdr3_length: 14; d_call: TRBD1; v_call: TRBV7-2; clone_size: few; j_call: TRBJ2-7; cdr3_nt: TGTGCCAGCAGCGGCCGGGACAGCGCCTACGAGCAGTACTTC; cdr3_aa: CASSGRDSAYEQYF
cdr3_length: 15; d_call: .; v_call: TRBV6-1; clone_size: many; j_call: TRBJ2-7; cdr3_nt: TGTGCCAGCAGCCCCAGAGGCGGGGTCACGGCCGAGCAGTACTTC; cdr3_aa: CASSPRGGVTAEQYF
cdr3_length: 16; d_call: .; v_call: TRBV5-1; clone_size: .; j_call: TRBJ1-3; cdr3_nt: TGCGCCAGCAGCTTGGCCCAAGGGATAGCTGGAAACACCATATATTTT; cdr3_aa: CASSLAQGIAGNTIYF
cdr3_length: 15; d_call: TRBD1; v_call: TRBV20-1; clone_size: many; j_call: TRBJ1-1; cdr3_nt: TGCAGTGCTATCCAGGGGGCCAGGGTGTTCACTGAAGCTTTCTTT; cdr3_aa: CSAIQGARVFTEAFF
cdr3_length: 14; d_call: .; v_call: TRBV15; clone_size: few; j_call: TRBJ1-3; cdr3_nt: TGTGCCACCAGCCCCCGAGTCGGAGGAAACACCATATATTTT; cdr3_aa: CATSPRVGGNTIYF
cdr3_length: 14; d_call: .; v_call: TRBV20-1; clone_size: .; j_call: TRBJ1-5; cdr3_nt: TGCAGTGCTCCGGCCCCCGGGGGCAATCAGCCCCAGCATTTT; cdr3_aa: CSAPAPGGNQPQHF
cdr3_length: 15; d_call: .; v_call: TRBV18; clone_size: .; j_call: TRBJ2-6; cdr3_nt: TGTGCCAGCTCACCAGGAGGGGCTGGGGCCAACGTCCTGACTTTC; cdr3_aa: CASSPGGAGANVLTF
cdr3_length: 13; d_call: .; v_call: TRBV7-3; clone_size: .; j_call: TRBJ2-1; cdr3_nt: TGTGCCAGCAGCCAAACCTACCATCATGAGCAGTTCTTC; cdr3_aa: CASSQTYHHEQFF
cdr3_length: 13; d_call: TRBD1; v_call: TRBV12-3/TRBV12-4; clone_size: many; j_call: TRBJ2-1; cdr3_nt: TGTGCCAGACCCGAAGGACAGGGCAATGAGCAGTTCTTC; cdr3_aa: CARPEGQGNEQFF
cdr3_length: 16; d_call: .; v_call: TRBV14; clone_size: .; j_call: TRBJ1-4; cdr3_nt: TGTGCCAGCAGCCAGTCCGTAACCTCAGGCGGGGAAAAACTGTTTTTT; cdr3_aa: CASSQSVTSGGEKLFF
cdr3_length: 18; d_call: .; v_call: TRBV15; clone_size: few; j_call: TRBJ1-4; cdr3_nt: TGTGCCACCAGCAGAGATCGGGGACTGACGGATCAGAATGAAAAACTGTTTTTT; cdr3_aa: CATSRDRGLTDQNEKLFF
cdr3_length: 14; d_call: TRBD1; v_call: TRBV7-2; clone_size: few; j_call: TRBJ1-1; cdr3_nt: TGTGCCAGCAGCAACAGGGGGGGGAACACTGAAGCTTTCTTT; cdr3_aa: CASSNRGGNTEAFF
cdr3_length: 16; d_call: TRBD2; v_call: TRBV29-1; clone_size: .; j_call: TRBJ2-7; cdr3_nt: TGCAGCGTCCTGATCGGCGGACTAGCGGGGTTTCGCGAGCAGTACTTC; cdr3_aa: CSVLIGGLAGFREQYF
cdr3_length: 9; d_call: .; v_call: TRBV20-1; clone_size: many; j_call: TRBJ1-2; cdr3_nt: TGCAGTGCTAGTGTTGGCTACACCTTC; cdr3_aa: CSASVGYTF
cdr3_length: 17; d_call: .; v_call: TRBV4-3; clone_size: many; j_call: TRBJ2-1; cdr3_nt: TGCGCCAGCAGCCAAGATAGTGCAGGGGTCCTTACCAATGAGCAGTTCTTC; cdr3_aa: CASSQDSAGVLTNEQFF
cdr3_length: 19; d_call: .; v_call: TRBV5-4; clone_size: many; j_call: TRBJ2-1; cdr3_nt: TGTGCCAGCAGCTTGGCCCAGGGGCCGGTAACAACCAGACGGAATGAGCAGTTCTTC; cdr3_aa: CASSLAQGPVTTRRNEQFF
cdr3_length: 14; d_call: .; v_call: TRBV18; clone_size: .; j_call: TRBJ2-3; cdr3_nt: TGTGCCAGCTCACCTACGGCGGGGTCAGATACGCAGTATTTT; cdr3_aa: CASSPTAGSDTQYF
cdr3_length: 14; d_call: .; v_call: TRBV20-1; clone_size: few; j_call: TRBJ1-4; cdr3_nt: TGCAGTGCTAGAGATGGGGGTTTTAATGAAAAACTGTTTTTT; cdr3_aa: CSARDGGFNEKLFF
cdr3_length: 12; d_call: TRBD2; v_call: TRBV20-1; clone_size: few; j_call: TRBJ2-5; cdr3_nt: TGCAGTGCTAGACACGGGGGGGACAAACAGTACTTC; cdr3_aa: CSARHGGDKQYF
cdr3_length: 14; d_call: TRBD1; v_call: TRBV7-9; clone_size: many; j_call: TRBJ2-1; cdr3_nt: TGTGCCAGCAGCCCTCGGGACAGTGGGAATGAGCAGTTCTTC; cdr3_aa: CASSPRDSGNEQFF
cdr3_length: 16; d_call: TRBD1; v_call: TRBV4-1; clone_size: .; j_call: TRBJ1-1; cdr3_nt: TGCGCCAGCAGCCAAGACCCTTCAACAGGGGCCACTGAAGCTTTCTTT; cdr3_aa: CASSQDPSTGATEAFF
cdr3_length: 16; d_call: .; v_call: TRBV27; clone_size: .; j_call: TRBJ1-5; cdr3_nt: TGTGCCAGCAGTTCCCGGGACCCCAGTCCCAATCAGCCCCAGCATTTT; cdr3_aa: CASSSRDPSPNQPQHF
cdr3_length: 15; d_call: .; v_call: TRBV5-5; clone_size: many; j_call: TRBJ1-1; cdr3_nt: TGTGCCAGCAGCTTGTTTGGGGGGCTGAGGACTGAAGCTTTCTTT; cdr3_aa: CASSLFGGLRTEAFF
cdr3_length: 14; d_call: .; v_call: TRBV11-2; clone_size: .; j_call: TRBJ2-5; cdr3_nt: TGTGCCAGCAGCTCCTACATGGCCCAAGAGACCCAGTACTTC; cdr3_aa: CASSSYMAQETQYF
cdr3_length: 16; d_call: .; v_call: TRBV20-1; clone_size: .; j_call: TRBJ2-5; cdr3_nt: TGCTGTGCTAGCAAGGGGTTGAGTGGATATCGGGAGACCCAGTACTTC; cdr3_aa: CCASKGLSGYRETQYF
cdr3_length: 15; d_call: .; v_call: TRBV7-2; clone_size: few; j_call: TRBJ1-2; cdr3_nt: TGTGCCAGCAGCTTAGACCGGGCGCCAAACTATGGCTACACCTTC; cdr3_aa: CASSLDRAPNYGYTF
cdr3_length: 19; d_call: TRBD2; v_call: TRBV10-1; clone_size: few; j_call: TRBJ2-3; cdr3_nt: TGCGCCAGCAGTGAGTCTAGACTCGGACTAGCCCCAAACACAGATACGCAGTATTTT; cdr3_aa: CASSESRLGLAPNTDTQYF
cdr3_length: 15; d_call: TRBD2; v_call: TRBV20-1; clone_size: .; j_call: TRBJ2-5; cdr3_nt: TGCAGTGCCCCGCCTCGGGGGGGTTCCCAAGAGACCCAGTACTTC; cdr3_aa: CSAPPRGGSQETQYF
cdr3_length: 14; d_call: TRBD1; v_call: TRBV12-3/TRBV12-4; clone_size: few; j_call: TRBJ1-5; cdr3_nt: TGTGCCAGCAGCCCGGACAGGGGCGGTCAGCCCCAGCATTTT; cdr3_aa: CASSPDRGGQPQHF
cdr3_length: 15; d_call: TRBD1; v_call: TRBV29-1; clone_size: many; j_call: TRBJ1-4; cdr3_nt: TGCAGCGTTGAAGATCCCGGGACAGGGCCTGTTGGACTGTTTTTT; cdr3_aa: CSVEDPGTGPVGLFF
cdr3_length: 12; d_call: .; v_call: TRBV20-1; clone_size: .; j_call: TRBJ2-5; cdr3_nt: TGCAGTGCTTCCGGGGTAGGAGAGACCCAGTACTTC; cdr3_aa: CSASGVGETQYF
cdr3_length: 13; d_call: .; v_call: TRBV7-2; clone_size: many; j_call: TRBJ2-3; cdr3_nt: TGTGCCAGCAGCTTAGACTTGCGAGATACGCAGTATTTT; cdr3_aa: CASSLDLRDTQYF
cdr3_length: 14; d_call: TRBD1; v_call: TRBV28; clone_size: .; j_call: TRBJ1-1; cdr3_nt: TGTGCCAGCAGACTACAGGGGGCACAAGGCAAAGCTTTCTTT; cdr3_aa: CASRLQGAQGKAFF
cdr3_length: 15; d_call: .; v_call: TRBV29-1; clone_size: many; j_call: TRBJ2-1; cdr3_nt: TGCAGCGTGAGGGTCGTGGGGAGCTCCTACAATGAGCAGTTCTTC; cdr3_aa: CSVRVVGSSYNEQFF
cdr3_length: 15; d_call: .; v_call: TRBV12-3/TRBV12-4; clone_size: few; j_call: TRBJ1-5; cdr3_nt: TGTGCCAGCAGTCGGGACGGTAGTAGCAATCAGCCCCAGCATTTT; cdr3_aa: CASSRDGSSNQPQHF